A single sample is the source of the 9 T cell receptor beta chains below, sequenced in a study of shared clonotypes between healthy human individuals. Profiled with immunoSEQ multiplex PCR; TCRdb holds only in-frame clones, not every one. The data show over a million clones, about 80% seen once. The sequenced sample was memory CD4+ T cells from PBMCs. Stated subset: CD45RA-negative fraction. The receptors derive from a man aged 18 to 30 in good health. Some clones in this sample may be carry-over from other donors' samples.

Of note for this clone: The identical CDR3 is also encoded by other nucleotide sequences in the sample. The CDR3 region has the DNA TGCGCCAGCAGTCCCGGGACTAGCGGGAGATCAGAGACCCAGTACTTC. This encodes CASSPGTSGRSETQYF. The V and J genes are TRBV5-1 and TRBJ2-5; 14 bases agree with TRBD2. This CDR3 contains 16 residues. J gave up 4 bases and V 5 bases, and 7 bases lay outside the gene matches. CDR1 SGHRS and CDR2 YFSETQ come from the germline V gene.

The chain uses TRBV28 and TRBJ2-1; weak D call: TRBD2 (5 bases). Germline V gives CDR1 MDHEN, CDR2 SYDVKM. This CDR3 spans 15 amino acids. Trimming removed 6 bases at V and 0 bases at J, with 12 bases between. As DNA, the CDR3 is TGTGCCAGCAGCGTTAGCGAAAGCTCCTACAATGAGCAGTTCTTC. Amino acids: CASSVSESSYNEQFF.

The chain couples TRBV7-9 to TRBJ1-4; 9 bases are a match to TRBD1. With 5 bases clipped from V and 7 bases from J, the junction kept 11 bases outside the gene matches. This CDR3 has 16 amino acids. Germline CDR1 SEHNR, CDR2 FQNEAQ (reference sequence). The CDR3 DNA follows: TGTGCCAGCAGCCAGGGGAACAGGGGGCGGAGTGAAAAACTGTTTTTT. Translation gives CASSQGNRGRSEKLFF.

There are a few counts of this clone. CDR3 DNA: TGTGCCAGCAGCCGGACAGACGGTCAGCCCCAGCATTTT. It codes for CASSRTDGQPQHF. V is TRBV11-1 and J is TRBJ1-5; possible D gene TRBD1, 6 bases. Germline CDR1 and CDR2: SGHAT and FQDESV (reference sequence). Trimming took off 5 bases at V and 6 bases at J, with 11 bases between the two ends. The CDR3 covers 13 residues.

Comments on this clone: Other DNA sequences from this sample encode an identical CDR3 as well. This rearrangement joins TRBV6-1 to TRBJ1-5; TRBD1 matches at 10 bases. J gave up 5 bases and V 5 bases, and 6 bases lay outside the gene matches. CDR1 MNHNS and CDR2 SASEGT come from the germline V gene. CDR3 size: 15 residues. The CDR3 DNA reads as TGTGCCAGCAGTTTGGGACAGGGGCGGGATCAGCCCCAGCATTTT. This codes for CASSLGQGRDQPQHF.

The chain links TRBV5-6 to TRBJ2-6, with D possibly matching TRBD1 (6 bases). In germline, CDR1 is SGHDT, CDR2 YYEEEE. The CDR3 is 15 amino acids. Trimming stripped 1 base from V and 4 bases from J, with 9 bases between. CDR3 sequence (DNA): TGTGCCAGCAGCTTGAGGGGGATGGGGGCCAACGTCCTGACTTTC. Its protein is CASSLRGMGANVLTF.

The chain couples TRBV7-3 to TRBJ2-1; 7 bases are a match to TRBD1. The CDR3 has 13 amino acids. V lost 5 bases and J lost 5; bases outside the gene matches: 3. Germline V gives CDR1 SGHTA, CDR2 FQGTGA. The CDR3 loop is CASSQGTDNEQFF. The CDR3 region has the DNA TGTGCCAGCAGCCAGGGGACAGACAATGAGCAGTTCTTC.

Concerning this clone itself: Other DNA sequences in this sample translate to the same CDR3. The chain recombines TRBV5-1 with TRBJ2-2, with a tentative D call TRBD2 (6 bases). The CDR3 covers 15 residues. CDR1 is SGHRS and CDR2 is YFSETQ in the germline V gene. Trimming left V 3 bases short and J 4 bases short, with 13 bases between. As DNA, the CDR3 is TGCGCCAGCAGCTCCTTAGTGGGGGGCACCGGGGAGCTGTTTTTT. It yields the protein CASSSLVGGTGELFF.

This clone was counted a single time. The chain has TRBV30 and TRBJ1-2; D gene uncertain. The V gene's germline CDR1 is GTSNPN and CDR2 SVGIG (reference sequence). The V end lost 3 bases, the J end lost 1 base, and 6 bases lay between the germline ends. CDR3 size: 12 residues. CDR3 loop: CAWRGFNYGYTF. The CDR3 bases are TGTGCCTGGAGGGGTTTTAACTATGGCTACACCTTC.